The 25 T cell receptor beta chains presented below share a single source sample, sequenced in a study of blood T cell repertoires in COVID-19 (dated by TCRdb to the early 2020s). Receptors were amplified or captured by the immunoSEQ multiplex PCR assay. Sourced from immuneACCESS, this table was stored by TCRdb with only in-frame sequences that have V and J called. A share of the clones is absent; for the studies checked, an unresolved V gene accounts for under half, and the remainder has no known explanation. This sample gives about 230,000 clones in total; over 80% of them show up just once. About 3.5% of the sample goes to the ten largest clones. Source material: PBMCs or T cells enriched from blood (not recorded which). Receptor source: a woman under 40 who had been exposed to COVID-19.

The chain is built from TRBV7-9 and TRBJ1-1, with D perhaps TRBD1 (5 bases). The length of the CDR3 is 12 residues. The V and J ends lost 5 bases and 3 bases respectively, with 7 bases between them. CDR1 is SEHNR, CDR2 FQNEAQ, per germline (reference sequence). In DNA form, the CDR3 reads TGTGCCAGCAGCGAACAGGACACTGAAGCTTTCTTT. It specifies CASSEQDTEAFF.

The chain links TRBV10-1 to TRBJ1-1, with TRBD1 identical over 8 bases. CDR3 length equals 13 residues. Germline loops: CDR1 WNHNN, CDR2 SYGVQD (reference sequence). Losses at the gene ends were 6 bases for V and 4 bases for J; bases not matched to a gene: 4. CDR3 protein: CASSKQGVTEAFF. Here the CDR3 DNA reads TGCGCCAGCAGCAAACAGGGGGTCACTGAAGCTTTCTTT.

The chain links TRBV5-4 to TRBJ2-5, with D possibly TRBD2 on 6 matching bases. Trimming cost V 3 bases and J 5 bases, with 11 bases left between them. Germline V gene sequence: CDR1 SGHNT, CDR2 YYREEE (reference sequence). The CDR3 spans 13 residues. CDR3 residues: CASSSSGPETQYF. The CDR3 region has the DNA TGTGCCAGCAGCTCCAGCGGGCCGGAGACCCAGTACTTC.

This chain connects TRBV6-5 to TRBJ2-7; 7 nucleotides match TRBD1. The germline gives CDR1 MNHEY, CDR2 SVGAGI. The CDR3 spans 13 residues. V trimming: 8 bases; J trimming: 4 bases; junction bases outside the gene matches: 8. DNA for the CDR3: TGTGCCAGCGGACAGGTCTTTGGATACGAGCAGTACTTC. As protein: CASGQVFGYEQYF.

V and J are TRBV2 and TRBJ2-1; no clear D gene. V lost 3 bases and J 9 bases, leaving 9 bases between the germline ends. Germline V gene data show CDR1 as SNHLY and CDR2 as FYNNEI. The CDR3 extends over 12 amino acids. CDR3 nucleotide sequence: TGTGCCAGCAGTGAGGAGCCCGCTGAGCAGTTCTTC. Translation: CASSEEPAEQFF. Variable domain in full (rest from reference TRBV2 and TRBJ2-1): EPEVTQTPSHQVTQMGQEVILRCVPISNHLYFYWYRQILGQKVEFLVSFYNNEISEKSEIFDDQFSVERPDGSNFTLKIRSTKLEDSAMYFCASSEEPAEQFFGPGTRLTVL.

V gene TRBV6-5 combines with J gene TRBJ2-7; 7 bases are a match to TRBD1. Germline CDR1 and CDR2: MNHEY and SVGAGI. This CDR3 is built from 14 residues. V shed 7 bases and J 7 bases; nucleotides not matched to a gene: 13. The CDR3 is CASTPNRDRDEQYF. In nucleotides, the CDR3 is TGTGCCAGCACTCCTAACCGGGACAGAGATGAGCAGTACTTC.

The rearrangement joins TRBV12-3 or TRBV12-4 to TRBJ1-1, with TRBD1 as a possible D gene (6 bases). The V end was cut by 7 bases, the J end by 10 bases, with 16 bases between. The CDR3 is 12 amino acids. Here the CDR3 DNA reads TGTGCCAGCAAAGCAGTCGGGGGGCTAGCTTTCTTT. The encoded protein is CASKAVGGLAFF.

The chain combines TRBV9 with TRBJ1-1; 7 bases align to TRBD1. CDR3 length: 15 amino acids. Germline CDR1 reads SGDLS; CDR2 reads YYNGEE. Trimming at V came to 0 bases and at J to 2 bases, leaving 4 bases not matched to a gene. The DNA for the CDR3 is TGTGCCAGCAGCGTAGTGGCAGGGGGTAACACTGAAGCTTTCTTT. This encodes CASSVVAGGNTEAFF. The whole variable domain, filled in from reference TRBV9 and TRBJ1-1, reads DSGVTQTPKHLITATGQRVTLRCSPRSGDLSVYWYQQSLDQGLQFLIQYYNGEERAKGNILERFSAQQFPDLHSELNLSSLELGDSALYFCASSVVAGGNTEAFFGQGTRLTVV.

V and J are TRBV2 and TRBJ1-3; the D gene is possibly TRBD1 (6 bases). The germline V gene has CDR1 SNHLY and CDR2 FYNNEI. This CDR3 has 13 amino acids. Trimming left V 6 bases short and J 11 bases short, with 17 bases between. CDR3 DNA: TGTGCCAGCAGAGACTTACCAGGGGCCCCCATATATTTT. Its translation: CASRDLPGAPIYF.

This chain joins TRBV10-3 and TRBJ1-2; 9 nucleotides match TRBD1. V was pared by 0 bases and J by 7 bases, with 6 bases of the junction left unmatched. The germline V gene has CDR1 ENHRY and CDR2 SYGVKD. The CDR3 spans 15 residues. In DNA form, the CDR3 reads TGTGCCATCAGTGAGTCCGGGACAGGGAGAGCTGGCTACACCTTC. It translates to CAISESGTGRAGYTF.

The chain employs TRBV6-6 and TRBJ2-2; 10 bases line up with TRBD1. The J segment lost 1 base and the V segment lost 8 bases, leaving 1 base of the junction unmatched. The CDR3 is 14 residues long. Per the germline V gene, CDR1 is MNHNY and CDR2 is SVGAGI (reference sequence). This chain's CDR3 is CASRDRGNTGELFF. CDR3 sequence (DNA): TGTGCCAGCCGGGACAGGGGGAACACCGGGGAGCTGTTTTTT.

This clone has only a few counts. This chain links TRBV6-5 with TRBJ1-2; TRBD1 agrees at 8 bases. Germline values: CDR1 MNHEY, CDR2 SVGAGI. The CDR3 covers 14 residues. Trimming cost V 6 bases and J 7 bases; bases outside gene matches: 10. CDR3 sequence: CASSLGTGKSGYTF. CDR3 sequence (DNA): TGTGCCAGCAGCCTCGGGACAGGCAAGAGTGGCTACACCTTC.

This CDR3 is CASSLVGRGTEAFF. Written as DNA, the CDR3 is TGTGCCAGCAGCTTGGTGGGGCGAGGCACTGAAGCTTTCTTT. The gene calls are TRBV5-5 and TRBJ1-1, with a possible D match to TRBD1 (5 bases). Trimming removed 0 bases from V and 4 bases from J, with 10 bases in between. There are 14 residues in the CDR3. From germline, CDR1 is SGHKS and CDR2 YYEKEE (reference sequence).

This chain connects TRBV4-1 to TRBJ1-5; D is possibly TRBD1 (6 bases). Trimming cost V 1 base and J 0 bases, with 16 bases left between them. Germline V gene sequence: CDR1 MGHRA, CDR2 YSYEKL. The CDR3 consists of 18 residues. CDR3 coding DNA: TGCGCCAGCAGCCAAGGGTTCAGGGGATCTTATAGCAATCAGCCCCAGCATTTT. This encodes CASSQGFRGSYSNQPQHF.

This chain links TRBV6-5 with TRBJ1-4, with a weak D call TRBD1 (5 bases). Germline V gives CDR1 MNHEY, CDR2 SVGAGI. V lost 8 bases, J lost 8 bases, and 15 bases lay in between. The CDR3 has 13 amino acids. Here the CDR3 DNA reads TGTGCCAGCGGGCTGGGGCTTAAAGAAAAACTGTTTTTT. The encoded protein is CASGLGLKEKLFF.

V usage is TRBV4-1 and J usage is TRBJ2-3; D is possibly TRBD2 (5 bases). This CDR3 is 16 amino acids long. The germline V and J ends were trimmed by 0 bases and 2 bases, with 12 bases remaining between them. CDR1 MGHRA and CDR2 YSYEKL come from the germline V gene. The CDR3 nucleotides are TGCGCCAGCAGCCAAGATGCAGCGGCAGTCACAGATACGCAGTATTTT. It encodes CASSQDAAAVTDTQYF.

This rearrangement joins TRBV28 to TRBJ1-3, with 10 bases lining up with TRBD1. This CDR3 is 17 amino acids long. Germline loops: CDR1 MDHEN, CDR2 SYDVKM. V lost 1 base and J lost 2; bases outside the gene matches: 5. CDR3 loop: CASSLSSGTGAGNTIYF. In DNA form, the CDR3 reads TGTGCCAGCAGTTTATCCTCCGGGACAGGGGCTGGAAACACCATATATTTT.

The gene calls are TRBV5-4 and TRBJ1-3; D is unresolved. Germline CDR1 reads SGHNT; CDR2 reads YYREEE (reference sequence). Trimming pared 4 bases from V and 4 bases from J, leaving 15 bases between. CDR3 length: 15 amino acids. This CDR3 reads CASSPTAGRGNTIYF. In nucleotides, the CDR3 is TGTGCCAGCAGCCCTACAGCCGGTCGGGGAAACACCATATATTTT. The whole variable domain, remainder taken from reference TRBV5-4 and TRBJ1-3, is ETGVTQSPTHLIKTRGQQVTLRCSSQSGHNTVSWYQQALGQGPQFIFQYYREEENGRGNFPPRFSGLQFPNYSSELNVNALELDDSALYLCASSPTAGRGNTIYFGEGSWLTVV.

This clone showed up just once. This sequence joins TRBV5-1 and TRBJ2-1; tentative D call: TRBD1 (6 bases). Germline lookup yields CDR1 SGHRS and CDR2 YFSETQ. The CDR3 totals 13 residues. V lost 4 bases and J lost 4, with 9 bases in between. In DNA form, the CDR3 reads TGCGCCAGCAGCCCCGGACAGTACAATGAGCAGTTCTTC. Its protein is CASSPGQYNEQFF.

This chain joins TRBV4-2 and TRBJ1-3, with TRBD1 as a possible D gene (5 bases). The germline V gene has CDR1 LGHNA and CDR2 YNFKEQ. V lost 4 bases and J 2 bases, leaving 12 bases between the germline ends. The CDR3 is made up of 15 amino acids. This CDR3 reads CASSLPDSPGNTIYF. The CDR3 nucleotides read TGTGCCAGCAGCCTTCCCGACAGTCCTGGAAACACCATATATTTT.

The rearrangement uses TRBV7-9 and TRBJ1-2; TRBD1 matches 9 bases. After removal of 2 bases from V and 7 bases from J, the junction contained 2 bases not matched to a gene. Germline V gives CDR1 SEHNR, CDR2 FQNEAQ (reference sequence). The CDR3 extends over 13 amino acids. The CDR3 sequence: CASSLRQGGGYTF. CDR3 nucleotide sequence: TGTGCCAGCAGCTTAAGACAGGGGGGTGGCTACACCTTC. Drawing the rest from reference TRBV7-9 and TRBJ1-2, the complete variable domain is DTGVSQNPRHKITKRGQNVTFRCDPISEHNRLYWYRQTLGQGPEFLTYFQNEAQLEKSRLLSDRFSAERPKGSFSTLEIQRTEQGDSAMYLCASSLRQGGGYTFGSGTRLTVV.

The V call is TRBV30, the J call TRBJ1-5; the D gene is possibly TRBD1 (5 bases). The CDR3 extends over 13 amino acids. Germline V lookup: CDR1 GTSNPN, CDR2 SVGIG (reference sequence). V dropped 3 bases and J dropped 5 bases, with 11 bases sitting between them. The CDR3, as DNA: TGTGCCTGGAGCCCGGGGGGGTATCAGCCCCAGCATTTT. Translating gives CAWSPGGYQPQHF.

The CDR3: CASSKKGGVKNTGELFF. CDR3 nucleotide sequence: TGTGCCAGCAGCAAAAAGGGCGGGGTGAAGAACACCGGGGAGCTGTTTTTT. The chain employs TRBV21-1 and TRBJ2-2; the DNA was not used to check the table's D call, TRBD2. TRBV21-1 is annotated as a pseudogene. The CDR3 length is 17 residues.

J is TRBJ1-2 and V is TRBV5-6; no clear D gene. Germline CDR1 SGHDT, CDR2 YYEEEE. The CDR3 spans 14 residues. Deletions cut 4 bases from V and 4 bases from J, with 14 bases between. In nucleotides, the CDR3 is TGTGCCAGCAGCGTAGAGGCCCCATTCTATGGCTACACCTTC. It translates to CASSVEAPFYGYTF.

The rearrangement joins TRBV29-1 to TRBJ1-5; 7 bases align to TRBD1. Per germline, CDR1 SQVTM and CDR2 ANQGSEA. The CDR3 has 15 amino acids. V lost 5 bases to trimming and J lost 0 bases; unmatched junction nucleotides: 7. CDR3 in amino acids: CSVRTGLNSNQPQHF. CDR3 DNA sequence: TGCAGCGTTCGGACAGGCCTAAATAGCAATCAGCCCCAGCATTTT.